The next 25 T cell receptor beta chains were all read from a single sample in a study of shared clonotypes between healthy human individuals. Using immunoSEQ multiplex PCR, the repertoire was profiled, and TCRdb retains in-frame clones only, with some absent. The profile shows some 470,000 clones, less than 80% of them singletons. The material sequenced was PBMCs. The receptors come from a middle-aged woman in good health. Some clones in this sample may be carry-over from other donors' samples.

The chain uses TRBV2 and TRBJ2-3; perhaps TRBD2 as D (6 bases). This CDR3 has 13 amino acids. Trimming removed 6 bases from V and 2 bases from J, with 9 bases in between. Per the germline V gene, CDR1 is SNHLY and CDR2 is FYNNEI. The CDR3 reads CASRRGPTDTQYF. Here the CDR3 DNA reads TGTGCCAGCAGGCGGGGCCCCACAGATACGCAGTATTTT.

This clone was seen a handful of times. The V and J genes are TRBV29-1 and TRBJ1-1; no firm D call. Trimming removed 1 base from V and 6 bases from J, with 6 bases in between. The germline CDR1 and CDR2 sequences are SQVTM and ANQGSEA. CDR3 length: 11 residues. The CDR3 protein is CSVEVYSEAFF. The CDR3, as DNA: TGCAGCGTTGAAGTCTATTCTGAAGCTTTCTTT.

In this sample, this clone turned up once. V usage is TRBV6-6 and J usage is TRBJ1-4; a possible D gene is TRBD1 (6 bases). Per the germline V gene, CDR1 is MNHNY and CDR2 is SVGAGI (reference sequence). The CDR3 runs 14 residues. The V end lost 6 bases, the J end lost 8 bases, and 16 bases lay between the germline ends. This CDR3 reads CASRTGGAQEKLFF. DNA of the CDR3: TGTGCCAGCAGGACCGGGGGGGCTCAGGAAAAACTGTTTTTT.

This clone showed up just a few times. The chain links TRBV27 to TRBJ2-2; no clear D gene. The CDR3 spans 15 residues. Germline CDR1 and CDR2: MNHEY and SMNVEV (reference sequence). V dropped 7 bases and J dropped 8 bases, with 20 bases sitting between them. The CDR3 region is CASTYTAGPTGELFF. The CDR3 region has the DNA TGTGCCAGCACCTACACAGCCGGGCCCACGGGGGAGCTGTTTTTT.

The genes are TRBV4-3 and TRBJ2-1, with D maybe TRBD1 (6 bases). Germline loops: CDR1 LGHNA, CDR2 YSLEER. The CDR3 runs 17 residues. Trimming took off 0 bases at V and 2 bases at J, with 14 bases between the two ends. DNA for the CDR3: TGCGCCAGCAGCCAAGATGTCTACAGGGAGCCCTACAATGAGCAGTTCTTC. Its translation: CASSQDVYREPYNEQFF.

This clone came up once. The chain carries TRBV5-8 and TRBJ2-5, with D possibly being TRBD1 (5 bases). Trimming removed 0 bases from V and 0 bases from J, with 6 bases in between. Germline-derived CDR1 and CDR2 are SGHTS and YDEGEE. This CDR3 has 14 residues. The CDR3, as DNA: TGTGCCAGCAGCTTGGGGACAAACCAAGAGACCCAGTACTTC. It codes for CASSLGTNQETQYF.

This chain uses TRBV28 with TRBJ2-7; weak D call: TRBD1 (6 bases). CDR3 length: 12 residues. V was cut by 6 bases and J by 5 bases, with 11 bases left in between. Germline CDR1 is MDHEN and CDR2 is SYDVKM. DNA for the CDR3: TGTGCCAGCAGGGAATCAGGGGACGAGCAGTACTTC. Its protein product is CASRESGDEQYF.

J is TRBJ2-3 and V is TRBV6-1; D is ambiguous. Germline-derived CDR1 and CDR2 are MNHNS and SASEGT. V lost 4 bases to trimming and J lost 7 bases, with 9 bases between them. This CDR3 comprises 12 residues. This chain's CDR3 is CASSVMTNTQYF. The DNA for the CDR3 is TGTGCCAGCAGTGTGATGACGAATACGCAGTATTTT.

Worth noting for this clone: This likely came from a read error, as a far larger clone is one base away. Other nucleotide sequences in the sample specify the same CDR3. The chain recombines TRBV29-1 with TRBJ1-2; tentative D call: TRBD1 (5 bases). Germline assignment: CDR1 SQVTM and CDR2 ANQGSEA. Trimming stripped 6 bases from V and 1 base from J, with 18 bases between. This CDR3 contains 15 residues. This CDR3 is CSVNEDGGGNYGYTF. CDR3 DNA sequence: TGCAGCGTCAATGAGGACGGCGGGGGTAACTATGGCTACACCTTC.

This rearrangement joins TRBV2 to TRBJ1-2, with TRBD1 matching over 9 bases. This CDR3 contains 13 residues. J gave up 4 bases and V 6 bases, and 3 bases lay outside the gene matches. Germline values: CDR1 SNHLY, CDR2 FYNNEI. The CDR3 protein is CASRGQGTYGYTF. The CDR3 bases are TGTGCCAGCAGGGGACAGGGTACCTATGGCTACACCTTC.

CDR3 sequence: CASSSSPDGRYEQYF. The DNA of the CDR3 is TGCGCCAGCAGCTCCAGCCCCGACGGGCGCTACGAGCAGTACTTC. The V and J genes are TRBV5-1 and TRBJ2-7; no reliable D call. Germline assignment: CDR1 SGHRS and CDR2 YFSETQ. The CDR3 has 15 amino acids. V was trimmed by 3 bases and J by 3 bases, leaving 16 bases between them.

V and J are TRBV9 and TRBJ2-3; perhaps TRBD2 as D (6 bases). V lost 4 bases, J lost 2 bases, and 17 bases lay in between. Germline V gene sequence: CDR1 SGDLS, CDR2 YYNGEE. The CDR3 is 16 amino acids. CDR3 nucleotide sequence: TGTGCCAGCAGCCCCCTGGTGGGGGGACCCACAGATACGCAGTATTTT. Its translation: CASSPLVGGPTDTQYF.

The V gene is TRBV7-2, the J gene TRBJ1-3; the D gene is possibly TRBD1 (6 bases). V lost 5 bases to trimming and J lost 0 bases, with 14 bases between them. CDR1 and CDR2 from the germline V gene are SGHTA and FQGNSA. The CDR3 is 16 amino acids. The CDR3 DNA is TGTGCCAGCAGCACCACAGGGTTTTTCTCTGGAAACACCATATATTTT. Its translation is CASSTTGFFSGNTIYF.

The V and J genes are TRBV4-2 and TRBJ1-1; a possible D gene is TRBD1 (5 bases). CDR1 and CDR2 from the germline V gene are LGHNA and YNFKEQ. The CDR3 is 12 amino acids. Trimming removed 6 bases at V and 4 bases at J, with 9 bases between. CDR3 loop: CASSAGPTEAFF. CDR3 DNA: TGTGCCAGCAGTGCAGGGCCCACTGAAGCTTTCTTT.

Comments on this clone: This may come from a read error, since a much larger clone is one base off. The same CDR3 also results from other DNA sequences found in this sample. The gene calls are TRBV30 and TRBJ1-6; D is perhaps TRBD1 (6 bases). Germline V gene sequence: CDR1 GTSNPN, CDR2 SVGIG (reference sequence). CDR3 length: 15 residues. Trimming took off 0 bases at V and 10 bases at J, with 16 bases between the two ends. CDR3 residues: CAWSVGGSGNSPLHF. DNA of the CDR3: TGTGCCTGGAGTGTGGGGGGCTCCGGAAACTCACCCCTCCACTTT.

The V and J genes are TRBV19 and TRBJ2-5, with D perhaps matching TRBD2 (6 bases). Looked up from germline, CDR1 is LNHDA and CDR2 is SQIVND (reference sequence). The CDR3 has 14 residues. Trimming left V 3 bases short and J 8 bases short, with 16 bases between. The CDR3 DNA reads TGTGCCAGTAGTATGGGGGGAGGCCACCTTACCCAGTACTTC. Encoded protein: CASSMGGGHLTQYF.

The chain links TRBV29-1 to TRBJ2-1; 7 bases fit TRBD1. In germline, CDR1 is SQVTM, CDR2 ANQGSEA. This CDR3 spans 11 amino acids. With 6 bases clipped from V and 9 bases from J, the junction kept 5 bases outside the gene matches. The CDR3 region has the DNA TGCAGCGTAGGGGGCGCGGGTGAGCAGTTCTTC. Residues: CSVGGAGEQFF.

This rearrangement joins TRBV27 to TRBJ1-5; TRBD1 might be the D (5 bases). This CDR3 is built from 15 residues. Per the germline V gene, CDR1 is MNHEY and CDR2 is SMNVEV (reference sequence). Trimming pared 1 base from V and 3 bases from J, leaving 10 bases between. The CDR3 reads CASSLWYRPNQPQHF. The CDR3 region has the DNA TGTGCCAGCAGTTTATGGTACAGGCCCAATCAGCCCCAGCATTTT.

This clone has only one observation. With a much larger clone just one base away, this may be a read error. Different DNA sequences within this sample yield the same CDR3. The chain uses TRBV30 and TRBJ2-7, with D perhaps TRBD1 (6 bases). V was clipped by 3 bases and J by 7 bases, with 13 bases between them. The CDR3 is made up of 12 amino acids. The V gene's germline CDR1 is GTSNPN and CDR2 SVGIG (reference sequence). DNA for the CDR3: TGTGCCTGGAGCCAACAGGGCTATGAGCAGTACTTC. Protein product: CAWSQQGYEQYF.

The V gene is TRBV21-1, the J gene TRBJ2-2; the D segment call TRBD2 is taken from the table without a DNA check. TRBV21-1 is an annotated pseudogene. The CDR3 is 13 amino acids. The CDR3 protein is CASSVHGGGELFF. CDR3 DNA: TGTGCCAGCAGCGTCCACGGGGGCGGGGAGCTGTTTTTT.

With regard to this clone: This may arise from a read error, as a much more abundant clone is one base away. The chain uses TRBV6-4 and TRBJ2-7; D call uncertain. In germline, CDR1 is MRHNA, CDR2 SNTAGT. This CDR3 has 11 residues. CDR3 sequence: CASRDSYEQYF. The DNA of the CDR3 is TGTGCCAGCAGGGACTCCTACGAGCAGTACTTC.

Concerning this clone: The identical CDR3 is also encoded by other nucleotide sequences in the sample. The V gene is TRBV4-2, the J gene TRBJ2-7; 11 bases fit TRBD2. The CDR3 is 15 amino acids. Germline V lookup: CDR1 LGHNA, CDR2 YNFKEQ. V shed 4 bases, J shed 3 bases, and the junction held 5 bases outside the gene matches. The CDR3 protein is CASSPGLADDYEQYF. The CDR3 nucleotides read TGTGCCAGCAGCCCGGGACTAGCGGACGACTACGAGCAGTACTTC.

This clone appeared once. The V and J genes are TRBV7-6 and TRBJ2-1; perhaps TRBD2 as D (6 bases). Germline CDR1 reads SGHVS; CDR2 reads FNYEAQ. Between the trimmed V and J ends, which lost 0 bases and 6 bases, there was a span of 12 bases. The length of the CDR3 is 15 residues. The CDR3 here is CASSLAGARGNEQFF. The CDR3 nucleotides read TGTGCCAGCAGCTTAGCAGGGGCGCGGGGCAATGAGCAGTTCTTC.

This chain connects TRBV5-8 to TRBJ2-1; D gene ambiguous. Per the germline V gene, CDR1 is SGHTS and CDR2 is YDEGEE. The V end lost 6 bases, the J end lost 5 bases, and 12 bases lay between the germline ends. The CDR3 has 13 residues. In DNA form, the CDR3 reads TGTGCCAGCACCGCTCTAGGGAACAATGAGCAGTTCTTC. It translates to CASTALGNNEQFF.

The chain combines TRBV9 with TRBJ2-2; unclear D gene. V lost 0 bases and J 7 bases, leaving 7 bases between the germline ends. There are 13 residues in the CDR3. Germline CDR1 and CDR2: SGDLS and YYNGEE. The CDR3 DNA sequence: TGTGCCAGCAGCGTAGCGGCCCGCGGGGAGCTGTTTTTT. Amino acids: CASSVAARGELFF.